Listed below are T cell receptor beta chains from one sample, sequenced in a study of cytomegalovirus exposure and HLA in healthy donors. Data came from immunoSEQ multiplex PCR; TCRdb stores just in-frame clones and leaves some out. This sample carries around 200,000 clones, roughly three quarters of them seen once, and the ten largest clones take around 1.3%. The sequenced sample was PBMCs. Every receptor here comes from a woman aged 25 to 39 in good health and CMV-seronegative. CDR3s include the opening cysteine and the closing phenylalanine or tryptophan. D genes are given only for firm matches. A clone size is listed for some rows: how often the clone was seen (once, few, many), or a class if it is expanded.

D	length	V	J	size	CDR3	DNA
.	12	TRBV18	TRBJ2-2	.	CASSPSRSSVFF	TGTGCCAGCTCACCAAGCCGCTCGTCCGTGTTTTTT
.	14	TRBV2	TRBJ2-1	.	CASSDYLTSNEQFF	TGTGCCAGCAGCGATTATCTAACTAGCAATGAGCAGTTCTTC
.	16	TRBV4-1	TRBJ2-7	.	CASSPAGGAPFWMEYF	TGCGCCAGCAGCCCCGCCGGCGGGGCTCCGTTCTGGATGGAGTACTTC
.	14	TRBV4-1	TRBJ2-1	once	CASSQDSGYNEQFF	TGCGCCAGCAGCCAAGATTCCGGGTACAATGAGCAGTTCTTC
.	14	TRBV6-1	TRBJ1-1	.	CASSDPGLNTEAFF	TGTGCCAGCAGTGATCCAGGGTTGAACACTGAAGCTTTCTTT
.	14	TRBV19	TRBJ1-2	.	CASSISGDGYGYTF	TGTGCCAGTAGTATTTCGGGGGACGGCTATGGCTACACCTTC
.	19	TRBV28	TRBJ2-1	few	CASSSPWGGQGSSYNEQFF	TGTGCCAGCAGTTCCCCGTGGGGGGGCCAGGGGAGCTCCTACAATGAGCAGTTCTTC
.	13	TRBV7-2	TRBJ2-7	.	CASGGRGSHEQYF	TGTGCCAGCGGTGGGAGGGGGTCCCACGAGCAGTACTTC
TRBD1	16	TRBV29-1	TRBJ1-1	.	CSVEAGTGGSHTEAFF	TGCAGCGTTGAAGCTGGTACAGGGGGGAGTCACACTGAAGCTTTCTTT
.	14	TRBV18	TRBJ1-3	.	CASSPPGQRNTIYF	TGTGCCAGCTCACCTCCGGGACAACGAAACACCATATATTTT
.	13	TRBV10-1	TRBJ1-5	.	CASSEGARQPQHF	TGCGCCAGCAGTGAGGGGGCCCGACAGCCCCAGCATTTT
.	16	TRBV30	TRBJ2-2	once	CAWSVLSSSEPGELFF	TGTGCCTGGAGTGTACTTTCTAGTAGCGAACCCGGGGAGCTGTTTTTT
TRBD1	14	TRBV2	TRBJ2-7	.	CATSPGTGMYEQYF	TGTGCCACCTCACCCGGGACAGGGATGTACGAGCAGTACTTC
.	13	TRBV12-5	TRBJ1-5	.	CASAPGGRQPQHF	TGTGCTAGTGCCCCGGGGGGACGGCAGCCCCAGCATTTT
TRBD2	15	TRBV30	TRBJ2-5	.	CAWSVLAGGGETQYF	TGTGCCTGGAGTGTACTAGCGGGAGGGGGGGAGACCCAGTACTTC
.	14	TRBV5-1	TRBJ1-2	.	CASSLGQPNYGYTF	TGCGCCAGCAGCTTAGGACAGCCCAACTATGGCTACACCTTC
TRBD2	13	TRBV4-2	TRBJ2-5	.	CASSQGGRETQYF	TGTGCCAGCAGCCAAGGCGGGAGAGAGACCCAGTACTTC
.	13	TRBV29-1	TRBJ2-3	.	CSVVVRDITTQYF	TGCAGCGTTGTGGTCAGGGATATTACTACGCAGTATTTT
.	12	TRBV14	TRBJ2-3	.	CAIGSPTDTQYF	TGTGCCATCGGGTCCCCCACAGATACGCAGTATTTT
.	16	TRBV18	TRBJ2-2	.	CASSLLGGPNTGELFF	TGTGCCAGCTCCCTGTTAGGAGGTCCGAACACCGGGGAGCTGTTTTTT
.	15	TRBV2	TRBJ1-6	few	CASDEQGPYNSPLHF	TGTGCCAGTGATGAACAGGGTCCGTATAATTCACCCCTCCACTTT
TRBD2	14	TRBV5-4	TRBJ2-7	.	CASSLGLAGREQYF	TGTGCCAGCAGCTTGGGGCTAGCGGGGAGGGAGCAGTACTTC
.	13	TRBV5-1	TRBJ1-2	.	CASSLTRDYGYTF	TGCGCCAGCAGCCTTACGAGGGACTATGGCTACACCTTC
TRBD2	16	TRBV5-1	TRBJ2-2	.	CASRGLAGTNTGELFF	TGCGCCAGCCGCGGACTAGCGGGTACGAACACCGGGGAGCTGTTTTTT
.	15	TRBV5-1	TRBJ2-5	.	CASSSSPGVEETQYF	TGCGCCAGCAGCTCAAGTCCGGGAGTTGAAGAGACCCAGTACTTC
.	14	TRBV15	TRBJ1-2	few	CATSSRGRVDGYTF	TGTGCCACCAGCTCCCGAGGGAGGGTAGATGGCTACACCTTC
TRBD1	17	TRBV5-1	TRBJ1-6	.	CASSFRDRGSYNSPLHF	TGCGCCAGCAGCTTTAGGGACAGGGGCTCCTATAATTCACCCCTCCACTTT
.	17	TRBV25-1	TRBJ1-1	.	CASSSPRRGRGNTEAFF	TGTGCCAGCAGTAGCCCCCGCAGGGGAAGAGGGAACACTGAAGCTTTCTTT
TRBD1	15	TRBV15	TRBJ1-2	.	CATSSNRGLNYGYTF	TGTGCCACCAGCAGTAACAGGGGGCTGAACTATGGCTACACCTTC
TRBD1	14	TRBV6-6	TRBJ1-2	.	CASSYGTEVYGYTF	TGTGCCAGCAGTTACGGGACAGAAGTATATGGCTACACCTTC
TRBD1	15	TRBV6-4	TRBJ2-5	.	CASSPGQGFGETQYF	TGTGCCAGCAGTCCGGGACAGGGTTTCGGGGAGACCCAGTACTTC
TRBD1	15	TRBV7-2	TRBJ2-1	.	CASSLARGRRNEQFF	TGTGCCAGCAGCTTGGCCAGGGGGCGCAGGAATGAGCAGTTCTTC
.	13	TRBV10-1	TRBJ1-6	.	CASSEVVNSPLHF	TGCGCCAGCAGTGAAGTAGTCAATTCACCCCTCCACTTT
.	14	TRBV9	TRBJ2-6	.	CASSKLTGANVLTF	TGTGCCAGCAGCAAACTTACTGGGGCCAACGTCCTGACTTTC
TRBD1	17	TRBV4-2	TRBJ2-6	.	CASSRGTGGFGANVLTF	TGTGCCAGCAGCCGCGGGACAGGGGGCTTTGGGGCCAACGTCCTGACTTTC
.	14	TRBV2	TRBJ2-5	.	CASRSISSAETQYF	TGTGCCAGCAGGAGTATTAGTTCCGCAGAGACCCAGTACTTC
.	11	TRBV30	TRBJ2-5	.	CAWGLGETQYF	TGTGCCTGGGGATTGGGCGAGACCCAGTACTTC
.	12	TRBV10-1	TRBJ1-2	.	CASSSHGYGYTF	TGCGCCAGCAGCTCACACGGGTATGGCTACACCTTC
.	17	TRBV7-6	TRBJ2-2	.	CASSVPLGQQDTGELFF	TGTGCCAGCAGCGTACCCCTCGGACAGCAGGACACCGGGGAGCTGTTTTTT
TRBD2	12	TRBV29-1	TRBJ2-7	.	CSVTGTNYEQYF	TGCAGCGTAACCGGGACTAACTACGAGCAGTACTTC
TRBD1	15	TRBV11-2	TRBJ1-5	few	CASSVTGISNQPQHF	TGTGCCAGCAGCGTGACAGGGATTAGCAATCAGCCCCAGCATTTT
TRBD2	14	TRBV7-3	TRBJ2-1	.	CATSLAGGINEQFF	TGTGCCACCTCACTAGCGGGGGGCATCAATGAGCAGTTCTTC
TRBD2	16	TRBV5-1	TRBJ2-1	.	CASSSEGLAGVSEQFF	TGCGCCAGCAGCTCGGAGGGACTAGCGGGAGTCAGTGAGCAGTTCTTC
.	13	TRBV28	TRBJ1-1	.	CASSSPGRTEAFF	TGTGCCAGCAGTTCCCCAGGGAGGACTGAAGCTTTCTTT
.	11	TRBV6-1	TRBJ2-7	few	CASSELWEQYF	TGTGCCAGCAGTGAACTATGGGAGCAGTACTTC
.	15	TRBV4-1	TRBJ1-2	.	CASSQAGDGPYGYTF	TGCGCCAGCAGCCAAGCGGGGGACGGCCCCTATGGCTACACCTTC
.	14	TRBV9	TRBJ1-1	.	CASSGGVANTEAFF	TGTGCCAGCAGCGGGGGGGTGGCGAACACTGAAGCTTTCTTT
.	12	TRBV25-1	TRBJ2-3	.	CASREGQDTQYF	TGTGCCAGCAGGGAGGGCCAAGATACGCAGTATTTT
TRBD2	15	TRBV7-6	TRBJ2-3	.	CASSLGRGTTDTQYF	TGTGCCAGCAGCTTAGGGCGGGGGACCACAGATACGCAGTATTTT
.	14	TRBV18	TRBJ1-1	.	CASSRAGTLLEAFF	TGTGCCAGCTCACGAGCCGGGACACTCCTAGAAGCTTTCTTT
.	10	TRBV6-1	TRBJ2-7	.	CASSTREQYF	TGTGCCAGCAGTACGAGGGAGCAGTACTTC
TRBD1	16	TRBV7-3	TRBJ1-6	.	CASSLSRQGINSPLHF	TGTGCCAGCAGCTTATCCCGACAGGGAATTAATTCACCCCTCCACTTT
.	17	TRBV28	TRBJ2-1	.	CASSLEASDSSYNEQFF	TGTGCCAGCAGTTTAGAGGCTAGCGACAGCTCCTACAATGAGCAGTTCTTC
TRBD1	15	TRBV5-6	TRBJ2-3	once	CASSRGGTGSDTQYF	TGTGCCAGCAGCCGAGGAGGGACAGGGAGCGATACGCAGTATTTT
TRBD2	15	TRBV19	TRBJ2-5	.	CASSIVTSGEETQYF	TGTGCCAGTAGTATTGTGACTAGCGGGGAAGAGACCCAGTACTTC
TRBD1	16	TRBV11-2	TRBJ2-7	.	CASSFSDRVGVYEQYF	TGTGCCAGCAGCTTTTCGGACAGGGTCGGAGTCTACGAGCAGTACTTC
TRBD1	14	TRBV5-1	TRBJ1-2	few	CASTVWGQGGGYTF	TGCGCCAGCACTGTCTGGGGACAGGGGGGCGGCTACACCTTC
.	17	TRBV19	TRBJ1-2	.	CASSILDSPTHLYGYTF	TGTGCCAGTAGTATCCTGGACAGTCCTACCCACCTCTATGGCTACACCTTC